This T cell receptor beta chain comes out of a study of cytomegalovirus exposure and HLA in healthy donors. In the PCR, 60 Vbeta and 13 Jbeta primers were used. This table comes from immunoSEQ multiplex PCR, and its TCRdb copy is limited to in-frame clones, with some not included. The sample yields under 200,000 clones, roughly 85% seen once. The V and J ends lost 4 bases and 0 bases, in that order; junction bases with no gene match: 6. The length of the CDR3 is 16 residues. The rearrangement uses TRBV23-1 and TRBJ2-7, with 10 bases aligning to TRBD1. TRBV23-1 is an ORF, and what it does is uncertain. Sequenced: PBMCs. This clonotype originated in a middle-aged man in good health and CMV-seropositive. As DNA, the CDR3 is TGCGCCAGCAGTCCCAGGGGACAGGGGAGCTCCTACGAGCAGTACTTC. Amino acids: CASSPRGQGSSYEQYF.